This is a list of T cell receptor beta chains from one sample in a study of regulatory T cells in long-lasting Graves disease. Via MiXCR, TCRdb re-called the multiplex PCR reads, giving one row per CDR3 protein. The table includes 350,000 to 450,000 distinct CDR3 sequences, around 16% detected once. These data were also reused for a study on T cells in Graves' hyperthyroidism and ophthalmopathy.

Sequences were derived from peripheral blood mononuclear cells (PBMCs), sampled at new diagnosis, from a patient treated with antithyroid drugs. The receptors come from a woman aged 40 to 49 with Graves disease. CDR3s include the opening cysteine and the closing phenylalanine or tryptophan. A D gene is named only where the DNA matches it firmly. The size entry is marked missing in some rows and otherwise reads once, few, many or a size class.

size: few
J: TRBJ2-5
D: .
V: TRBV6-1
CDR3: CASSTLSAPRWETQYF
DNA: TGTGCCAGCAGTACACTGTCGGCCCCGCGGTGGGAGACCCAGTACTTC

size: .
J: TRBJ2-3
D: TRBD1
V: TRBV9
CDR3: CASSARDRTDTQYF
DNA: TGTGCCAGCAGCGCCCGGGACAGAACAGATACGCAGTATTTT

size: many
J: TRBJ1-2
D: .
V: TRBV2
CDR3: CASSETAYGYTF
DNA: TGTGCCAGCAGTGAAACCGCATATGGCTACACCTTC

size: many
J: TRBJ1-4
D: .
V: TRBV7-9
CDR3: CASSLNPTQSGEKLFF
DNA: TGTGCCAGCAGCTTAAACCCGACTCAATCGGGTGAAAAACTGTTTTTT

size: many
J: TRBJ1-1
D: TRBD1
V: TRBV9
CDR3: CASSPTGDRDSEAFF
DNA: TGTGCCAGCAGCCCGACGGGGGACAGGGATTCTGAAGCTTTCTTT

size: .
J: TRBJ2-1
D: TRBD2
V: TRBV27
CDR3: CAGSSGLAGVNEQFF
DNA: TGTGCCGGCAGTTCCGGACTAGCGGGAGTCAATGAGCAGTTCTTC

size: many
J: TRBJ1-5
D: .
V: TRBV27
CDR3: CASSLSGGGRNQPQHF
DNA: TGTGCCAGCAGTTTATCGGGGGGAGGTCGCAATCAGCCCCAGCATTTT

size: few
J: TRBJ2-1
D: TRBD2
V: TRBV27
CDR3: CASSSLAQRSYNEQFF
DNA: TGTGCCAGCAGCTCACTAGCGCAGAGATCCTACAATGAGCAGTTCTTC

size: many
J: TRBJ2-1
D: .
V: TRBV6-1
CDR3: CASSGLRGSYNEQFF
DNA: TGTGCCAGCAGTGGACTCCGGGGCTCCTACAATGAGCAGTTCTTC

size: many
J: TRBJ2-2
D: TRBD2
V: TRBV25-1
CDR3: CASSEVAGGLNGELFF
DNA: TGTGCCAGCAGTGAAGTAGCGGGAGGGCTCAACGGGGAGCTGTTTTTT

size: many
J: TRBJ2-2
D: .
V: TRBV6-1
CDR3: CASSERGFTGELFF
DNA: TGTGCCAGCAGTGAAAGGGGATTCACCGGGGAGCTGTTTTTT

size: few
J: TRBJ2-1
D: TRBD1
V: TRBV30
CDR3: CAWTGTGGNNEQFF
DNA: TGTGCCTGGACTGGGACAGGGGGTAACAATGAGCAGTTCTTC